This T cell receptor (beta chain) derives from a study of human CD4 T cells and Enterobacteriaceae (TCRdb year 2020). Deep-level sequencing, with a detection sensitivity of one cell in 200,000, was applied to the ex vivo total memory CD4+ samples. Genomic DNA was extracted from cell pellets with the QIAamp DNA Micro Kit, and its quantity and purity were checked by spectrophotometry. Amplification of TCR Vbeta CDR3 regions was performed with the immunoSEQ multiplex PCR assay. The amplicons were sequenced on the Illumina HiSeq platform. The retrieved sequences were 87 nucleotides in length and included the CDR3 region. The original methods were these. A unique productive TCR Vbeta nucleotide sequence was defined as a clonotype and was quantified by productive template frequency from ImmunoSEQ Analyzer V3.0. Expanded clonotypes were defined by a threshold at the top 5th percentile of each frequency-ranked repertoire. Repertoire overlap was calculated as Chao-Jaccard using the R package fossil and displayed by nonmetric multidimensional scaling using the R package MASS. TCRdb limited this immuneACCESS table to in-frame rearrangements with V and J called. A share of clones is missing; checked studies link under half to unresolved V genes, and the rest is unexplained. That table furnishes V, J and clone size, whereas the DNA furnished D and trimming. The table for this sample lists about 29,000 clones; 82% of them were counted only once. The ten biggest clones cover around 1.8% of the sample.

The full study reports these points: Ex vivo, broadly cross-reactive clonotypes were observed to appear more expanded than specific clonotypes, with about 55% of the 19 and about two thirds of the roughly 35 being found within the top 5%. The only basis for inferring the reactivity of ex vivo clonotypes was matching nucleotide sequences to CFSE-low cultures from the same donors.

Note on this clone: Its antigen specificity is not known. No quality values exist for individual bases; no much larger clone is one base distant.

On a FACSAria III, memory CD4+ T cells were FACS-sorted to over 98% purity, defined as all CD4+ cells except CD45RA+CCR7+CD95- naive cells. Healthy donor blood was obtained from blood donation centers in Switzerland. Total CD4+ T cells and monocytes were enriched by positive selection with CD4 and CD14 magnetic microbeads. CD8+, CD14+, CD16+, CD56+, CD19+ and CD25-bright cells were excluded prior to sorting. In a couple of blood donors, total memory CD4+ T cells were sequenced directly ex vivo to assess in vivo expansion of bacteria-reactive clonotypes. Peripheral blood mononuclear cells were isolated from donor blood using Ficoll-Paque Plus. From cysteine to phenylalanine, the CDR3 is 16 amino acids long. The DNA shown is the 48-base CDR3, in frame from base 1. V and J lose 0 bases and 5 bases, and a span of 17 bases separates them. CDR1 and CDR2, per the germline V gene (reference sequence), are GTSNPN and SVGIG.

The V gene is TRBV30 and the J gene is TRBJ1-5; the best D guess is TRBD1, with 5 bases matching. This receptor was obtained from a human donor in good health. The sample was memory CD4+ T cells from blood. Read against the paper, the sample's cell subset or site label means: total memory CD4 T cells sorted directly ex vivo, unstimulated. The bases read TGTGCCTGGAGTGTAAGGGCAGGGAGTTACGATCAGCCCCAGCATTTT. Translated, it gives CAWSVRAGSYDQPQHF.